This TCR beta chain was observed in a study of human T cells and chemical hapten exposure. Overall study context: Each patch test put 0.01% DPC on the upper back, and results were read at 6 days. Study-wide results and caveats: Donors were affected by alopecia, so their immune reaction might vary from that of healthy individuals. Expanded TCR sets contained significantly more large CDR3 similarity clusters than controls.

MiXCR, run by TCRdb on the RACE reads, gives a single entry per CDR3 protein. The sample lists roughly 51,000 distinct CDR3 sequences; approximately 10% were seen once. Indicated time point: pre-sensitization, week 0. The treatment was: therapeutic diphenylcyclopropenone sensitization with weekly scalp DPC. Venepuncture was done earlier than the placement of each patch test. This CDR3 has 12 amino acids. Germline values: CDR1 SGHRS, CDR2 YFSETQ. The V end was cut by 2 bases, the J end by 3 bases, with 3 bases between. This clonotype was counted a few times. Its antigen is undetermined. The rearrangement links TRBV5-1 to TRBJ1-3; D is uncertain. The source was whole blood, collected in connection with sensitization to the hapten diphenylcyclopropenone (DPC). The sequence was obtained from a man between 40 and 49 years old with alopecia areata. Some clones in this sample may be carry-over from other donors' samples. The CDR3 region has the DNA TGCGCCAGCAGCTTCGGTGGAAACACCATATATTTT. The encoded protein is CASSFGGNTIYF.